This T cell receptor beta chain was profiled in a study of T cell responses to AZD1222 COVID-19 vaccine. General observations from the study: Baseline testing showed seropositivity in only 6 or 7 AZD1222 recipients.

Germline V CDR1 and CDR2: SGHNT, YENEEA. The V and J ends lost 0 bases and 7 bases respectively, with 10 bases between them. This CDR3 is built from 13 residues. The data were produced by immunoSEQ multiplex PCR, yet TCRdb's version contains in-frame clones alone and is incomplete. The sample yields some 200,000 clones, 88% seen once. In regard to this clone: Antigen specificity is unknown.

This receptor was obtained from an adult who received the AZD1222 COVID-19 vaccine. The source material was peripheral blood, sampled 28 days after the second AZD1222 dose. V and J are TRBV11-3 and TRBJ2-7; D not resolved. CDR3 sequence reads: CASSLDEGREQYF. As DNA, the CDR3 is TGTGCCAGCAGCTTAGATGAAGGACGAGAGCAGTACTTC.